This T cell receptor beta chain was identified during a study of cytomegalovirus exposure and HLA in healthy donors. Whole-study findings and limits: While the bulk of TCR sequences proved rare, some public TCRs turned up in many donors. It was reported that TCR beta sequences correctly inferred the HLA-A and HLA-B alleles for most subjects. In a later analysis, HLA-C alleles had the fewest associated TCRs, DRB1 alleles the most.

It was with 60 Vbeta and 13 Jbeta primers that the PCR ran. Only in-frame clones appear in the TCRdb table, and some are missing; sequencing was by immunoSEQ multiplex PCR. The sample contains some 87,000 clones, 65% to 85% of which appear only once. The CDR3 is made up of 16 amino acids. Germline V lookup: CDR1 SGHRS, CDR2 YFSETQ. Trimming cost V 3 bases and J 2 bases; bases outside gene matches: 4. Regarding this clone: Antigen unknown.

Sequencing input: PBMCs. This chain uses TRBV5-1 with TRBJ2-5; 13 bases are shared with TRBD2. This TCR came from a man in his thirties or forties in good health and CMV-seronegative. The CDR3 loop is CASSSGLAGAQETQYF. CDR3 DNA: TGCGCCAGCAGCTCAGGACTAGCGGGAGCTCAAGAGACCCAGTACTTC. Complete variable domain (other parts from reference TRBV5-1 and TRBJ2-5): KAGVTQTPRYLIKTRGQQVTLSCSPISGHRSVSWYQQTPGQGLQFLFEYFSETQRNKGNFPGRFSGRQFSNSRSEMNVSTLELGDSALYLCASSSGLAGAQETQYFGPGTRLLVL.